This TCR beta chain comes out of a study of cytotoxic CD8 clonotypes in ibrutinib-treated CLL. Overall study results and limits: Clonality was elevated at ibrutinib response and had returned toward baseline at progression.

The CDR3 covers 13 residues. The V gene lost 6 bases and the J gene lost 0 bases, with 8 bases spanning the gap. Per germline, CDR1 MNHNY and CDR2 SVGAGI (reference sequence). Remarks on this clone: Its antigen is unidentified.

Profiling relied on immunoSEQ multiplex PCR, and the TCRdb table lists in-frame clones only, not all of them. The table records about 310,000 clones, about 77% of them present only once. The gene calls are TRBV6-6 and TRBJ1-2; TRBD1 is a possible D gene (6 bases). This specimen consisted of PBMCs, obtained before ibrutinib treatment. The TCR sequence derives from a human donor with chronic lymphocytic leukemia. For the CDR3, the DNA is TGTGCCAGCAGGGACAGCGCTAACTATGGCTACACCTTC. Protein product: CASRDSANYGYTF.